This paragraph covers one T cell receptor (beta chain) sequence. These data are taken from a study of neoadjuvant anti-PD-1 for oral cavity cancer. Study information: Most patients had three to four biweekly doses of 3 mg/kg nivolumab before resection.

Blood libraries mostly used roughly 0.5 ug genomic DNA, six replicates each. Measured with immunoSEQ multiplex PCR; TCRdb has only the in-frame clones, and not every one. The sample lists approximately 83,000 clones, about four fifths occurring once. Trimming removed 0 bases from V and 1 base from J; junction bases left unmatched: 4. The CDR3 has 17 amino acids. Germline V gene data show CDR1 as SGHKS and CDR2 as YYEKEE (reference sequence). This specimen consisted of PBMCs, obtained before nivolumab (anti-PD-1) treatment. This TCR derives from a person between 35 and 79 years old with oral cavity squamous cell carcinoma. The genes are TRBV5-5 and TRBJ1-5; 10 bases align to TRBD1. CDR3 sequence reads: CASSLGTGGRSNQPQHF. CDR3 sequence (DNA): TGTGCCAGCAGCTTGGGGACAGGGGGTAGGAGCAATCAGCCCCAGCATTTT.